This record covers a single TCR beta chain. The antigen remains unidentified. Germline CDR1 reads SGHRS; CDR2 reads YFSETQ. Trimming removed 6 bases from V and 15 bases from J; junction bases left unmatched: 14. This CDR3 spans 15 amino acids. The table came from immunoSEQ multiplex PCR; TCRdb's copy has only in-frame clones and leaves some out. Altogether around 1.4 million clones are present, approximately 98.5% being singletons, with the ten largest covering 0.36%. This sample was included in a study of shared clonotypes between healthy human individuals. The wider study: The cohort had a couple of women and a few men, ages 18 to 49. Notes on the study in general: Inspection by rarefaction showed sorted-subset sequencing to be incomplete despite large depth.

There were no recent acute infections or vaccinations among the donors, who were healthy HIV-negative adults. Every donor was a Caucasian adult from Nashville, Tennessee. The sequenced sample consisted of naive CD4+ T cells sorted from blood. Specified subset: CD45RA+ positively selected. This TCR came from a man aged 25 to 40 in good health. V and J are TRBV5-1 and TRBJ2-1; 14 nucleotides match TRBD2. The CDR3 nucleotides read TGCGCCAGCACCAACCCGGGACTAGCGGGGGCCGGTGCGTTCTTC. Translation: CASTNPGLAGAGAFF.